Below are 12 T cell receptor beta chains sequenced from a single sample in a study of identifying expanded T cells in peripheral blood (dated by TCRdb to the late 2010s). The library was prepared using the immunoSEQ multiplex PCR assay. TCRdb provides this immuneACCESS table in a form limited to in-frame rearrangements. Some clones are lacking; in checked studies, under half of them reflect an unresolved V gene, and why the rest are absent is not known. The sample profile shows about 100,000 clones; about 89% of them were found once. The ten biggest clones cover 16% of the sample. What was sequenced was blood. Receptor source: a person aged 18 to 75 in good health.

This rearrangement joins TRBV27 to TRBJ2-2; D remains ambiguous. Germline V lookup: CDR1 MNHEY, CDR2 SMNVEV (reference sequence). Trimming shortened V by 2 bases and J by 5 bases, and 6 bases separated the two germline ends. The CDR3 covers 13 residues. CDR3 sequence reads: CASSLRRTGELFF. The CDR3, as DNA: TGTGCCAGCAGTTTACGAAGGACCGGGGAGCTGTTTTTT.

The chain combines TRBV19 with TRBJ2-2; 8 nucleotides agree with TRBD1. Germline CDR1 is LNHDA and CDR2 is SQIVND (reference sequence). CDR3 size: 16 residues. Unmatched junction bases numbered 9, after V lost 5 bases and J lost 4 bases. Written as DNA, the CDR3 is TGTGCCAGTAGTCAAGGACAGGGAGGACGCACCGGGGAGCTGTTTTTT. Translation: CASSQGQGGRTGELFF.

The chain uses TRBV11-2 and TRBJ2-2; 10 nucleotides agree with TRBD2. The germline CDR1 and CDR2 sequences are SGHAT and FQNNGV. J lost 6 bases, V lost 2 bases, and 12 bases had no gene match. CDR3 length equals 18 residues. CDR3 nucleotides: TGTGCCAGCAGCTTAAGGGCGCCGGGACTAGCGCGGGCCGGGGAGCTGTTTTTT. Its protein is CASSLRAPGLARAGELFF. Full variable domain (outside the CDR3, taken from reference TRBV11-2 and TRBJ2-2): EAGVAQSPRYKIIEKRQSVAFWCNPISGHATLYWYQQILGQGPKLLIQFQNNGVVDDSQLPKDRFSAERLKGVDSTLKIQPAKLEDSAVYLCASSLRAPGLARAGELFFGEGSRLTVL.

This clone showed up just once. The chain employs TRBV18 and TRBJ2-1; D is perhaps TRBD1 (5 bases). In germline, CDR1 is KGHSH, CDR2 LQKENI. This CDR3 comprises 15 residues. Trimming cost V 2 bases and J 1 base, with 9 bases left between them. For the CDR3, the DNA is TGTGCCAGCTCACCAGGGGCAGAGTCCTACAATGAGCAGTTCTTC. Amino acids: CASSPGAESYNEQFF.

The CDR3 nucleotides are TGTGCCAGCAGCCCCCCTGGGAGCCGCACAGATACGCAGTATTTT. Translated: CASSPPGSRTDTQYF. This sequence joins TRBV4-2 and TRBJ2-3, with D perhaps TRBD2 (5 bases). CDR3 length: 15 residues. V was shortened by 4 bases and J by 1 base, with 12 bases between the two germline ends. Germline CDR1 and CDR2: LGHNA and YNFKEQ.

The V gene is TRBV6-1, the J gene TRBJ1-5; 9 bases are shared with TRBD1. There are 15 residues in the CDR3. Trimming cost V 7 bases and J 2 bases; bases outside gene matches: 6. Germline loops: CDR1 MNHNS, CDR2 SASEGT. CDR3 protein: CASIPRDRGNQPQHF. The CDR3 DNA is TGTGCCAGCATCCCCCGGGACAGGGGCAATCAGCCCCAGCATTTT.

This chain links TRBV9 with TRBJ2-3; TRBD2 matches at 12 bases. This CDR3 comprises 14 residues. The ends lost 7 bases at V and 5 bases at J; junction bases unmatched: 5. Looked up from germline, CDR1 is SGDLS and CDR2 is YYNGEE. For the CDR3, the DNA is TGTGCCAGCGCCCTGACTAGCGGGGGAGATACGCAGTATTTT. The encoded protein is CASALTSGGDTQYF.

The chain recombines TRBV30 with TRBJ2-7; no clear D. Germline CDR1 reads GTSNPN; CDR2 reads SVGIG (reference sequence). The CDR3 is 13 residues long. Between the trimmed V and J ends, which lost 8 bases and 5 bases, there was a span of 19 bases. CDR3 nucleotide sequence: TGTGCCCAGTCCTTTTTCGGGCTGGACGAGCAGTACTTC. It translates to CAQSFFGLDEQYF.

The CDR3 region has the DNA TGCGCCAGCAGCCAAGGAGGAGCGGGGGGGATGGAGACCCAGTACTTC. Translation gives CASSQGGAGGMETQYF. The chain joins TRBV4-1 to TRBJ2-5; 10 bases agree with TRBD2. The germline V gene has CDR1 MGHRA and CDR2 YSYEKL. There are 16 residues in the CDR3. J gave up 5 bases and V 1 base, and 7 bases lay outside the gene matches.

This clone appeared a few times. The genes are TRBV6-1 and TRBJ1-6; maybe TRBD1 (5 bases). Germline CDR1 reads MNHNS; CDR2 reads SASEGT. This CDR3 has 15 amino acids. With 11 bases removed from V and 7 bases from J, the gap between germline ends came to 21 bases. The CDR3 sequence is CALGAGSRRNSPLHF. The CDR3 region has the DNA TGTGCCCTCGGGGCGGGCTCCCGCAGGAATTCACCCCTCCACTTT.

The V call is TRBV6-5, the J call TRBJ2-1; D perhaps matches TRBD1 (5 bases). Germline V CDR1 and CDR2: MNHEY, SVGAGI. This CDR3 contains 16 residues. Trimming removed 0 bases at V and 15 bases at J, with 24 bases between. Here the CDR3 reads CASSYSTPVTGAFMFF. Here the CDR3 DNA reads TGTGCCAGCAGTTACTCGACACCTGTTACAGGCGCCTTTATGTTCTTC.

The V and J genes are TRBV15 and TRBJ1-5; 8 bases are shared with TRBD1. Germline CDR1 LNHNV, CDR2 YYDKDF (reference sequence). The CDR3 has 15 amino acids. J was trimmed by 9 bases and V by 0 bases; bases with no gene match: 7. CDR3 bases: TGTGCCACCAGCAGAGACAGGGGGCTGGAATGGCCCCAGCATTTT. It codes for CATSRDRGLEWPQHF.